The rows below give T cell receptor beta chains drawn from one sample of a study of shared clonotypes between healthy human individuals. Libraries were prepared by immunoSEQ multiplex PCR; TCRdb keeps only in-frame clonotypes and omits some of them. Of hundreds of thousands of clones detected, 90% to 97% appear once; the ten largest clones hold around 0.1%. The sequenced sample was naive CD8+ T cells sorted from blood. These receptors came from a woman in her 30s in good health. Each CDR3 is given with its conserved first and last residue. The D gene is left open where the match is weak. Rows give clone size only sometimes, using once, few, many, or a class for an expanded clone.

d_gene,v_gene,j_gene,abundance,CDR3aa,CDR3nt
-,TRBV27,TRBJ2-1,-,CASSLSGGEQFF,TGTGCCAGCAGTTTATCGGGTGGTGAGCAGTTCTTC
TRBD2,TRBV7-9,TRBJ2-7,-,CASSLEGTSYYEQYF,TGTGCCAGCAGCTTAGAAGGGACTAGCTACTACGAGCAGTACTTC
-,TRBV7-6,TRBJ2-7,-,CASSLGEGESYEQYF,TGTGCCAGCAGCTTAGGGGAAGGGGAGAGCTACGAGCAGTACTTC
TRBD1,TRBV4-1,TRBJ1-1,-,CASSQIQGAHLVEAFF,TGCGCCAGCAGCCAAATACAGGGGGCGCATTTAGTTGAAGCTTTCTTT
TRBD1,TRBV19,TRBJ1-5,-,CASSTGPTGTDSPASNQPQHF,TGTGCCAGTAGTACCGGACCCACCGGGACAGACTCCCCTGCTAGCAATCAGCCCCAGCATTTT
-,TRBV5-1,TRBJ2-2,-,CASSLISGHTNTGELFF,TGCGCCAGCAGCTTAATTTCGGGACACACGAACACCGGGGAGCTGTTTTTT
-,TRBV21-1,TRBJ2-1,-,CASSRISGSVREQFF,TGTGCCAGCAGCAGAATTAGCGGGAGCGTTCGTGAGCAGTTCTTC
-,TRBV28,TRBJ1-5,once,CASSNRQDVQPQHF,TGTGCCAGCAGTAACCGACAGGATGTGCAGCCCCAGCATTTT
-,TRBV2,TRBJ2-7,-,CASRAGQSSYEQYF,TGTGCCAGCAGGGCCGGACAGAGCTCCTACGAGCAGTACTTC
-,TRBV27,TRBJ2-5,once,CASSLSVLRPETQYF,TGTGCCAGCAGTTTAAGCGTTCTTCGACCAGAGACCCAGTACTTC
-,TRBV2,TRBJ2-1,-,CASSGIVGASSYNEQFF,TGTGCCAGCAGTGGTATCGTGGGGGCCTCCTCCTACAATGAGCAGTTCTTC
-,TRBV6-1,TRBJ2-7,once,CASSEAIFRTPIPYEQYF,TGTGCCAGCAGTGAAGCCATATTCCGGACTCCGATACCCTACGAGCAGTACTTC
TRBD2,TRBV27,TRBJ2-7,-,CASAGLAGIEQYF,TGTGCCAGCGCGGGACTAGCGGGAATCGAGCAGTACTTC
TRBD1,TRBV28,TRBJ2-7,once,CASGTVSDEQYF,TGTGCCAGCGGGACAGTTAGTGACGAGCAGTACTTC
-,TRBV29-1,TRBJ1-2,-,CSAPAANGYTF,TGCAGCGCCCCGGCCGCGAATGGCTACACCTTC
TRBD2,TRBV6-1,TRBJ2-5,-,CASSDIAGAGETQYF,TGTGCCAGCAGTGATATAGCGGGGGCGGGAGAGACCCAGTACTTC
-,TRBV2,TRBJ1-2,-,CASSLGSNYGYTF,TGCGCCAGCAGTCTTGGGTCCAACTATGGCTACACCTTC
-,TRBV21-1,TRBJ1-2,-,CASNPDRGPNYGYTF,TGTGCCAGCAACCCGGACAGGGGACCTAACTATGGCTACACCTTC
-,TRBV7-9,TRBJ1-4,-,CASRRDHNEKLFF,TGTGCCAGCCGGCGGGACCATAATGAAAAACTGTTTTTT
TRBD2,TRBV27,TRBJ2-7,-,CASSQPSGRGYYEQYF,TGTGCCAGCAGTCAGCCTAGCGGGAGGGGATACTACGAGCAGTACTTC
-,TRBV9,TRBJ1-2,-,CASSVIDPTDGYTF,TGTGCCAGCAGCGTAATAGACCCCACGGATGGCTACACCTTC
-,TRBV19,TRBJ1-6,-,CASSIQLLNSPLHF,TGTGCCAGTAGTATTCAGCTTCTTAATTCACCCCTCCACTTT
-,TRBV4-1,TRBJ2-3,-,CASSQDRPSVMTDTQYF,TGCGCCAGCAGCCAAGATCGCCCTAGCGTGATGACAGATACGCAGTATTTT
TRBD2,TRBV14,TRBJ2-5,-,CASSQGRTSLGGTQYF,TGTGCCAGCAGCCAAGGGCGGACTAGCCTTGGGGGGACCCAGTACTTC
-,TRBV16,TRBJ2-7,once,CASSQSKTYEQYF,TGTGCCAGCAGCCAATCAAAGACCTACGAGCAGTACTTC
TRBD2,TRBV19,TRBJ2-1,-,CASRPRGLADYNEQFF,TGTGCCAGTAGACCTCGGGGACTAGCGGACTACAATGAGCAGTTCTTC
-,TRBV6-5,TRBJ1-1,-,CASSQAQGNTEAFF,TGTGCCAGCTCCCAAGCTCAGGGGAACACTGAAGCTTTCTTT
TRBD1,TRBV5-5,TRBJ2-7,-,CASSLGTGGYEQYF,TGTGCCAGCAGCTTGGGGACAGGGGGTTACGAGCAGTACTTC
TRBD1,TRBV5-6,TRBJ1-4,-,CASSLGFGTGAAEKLFF,TGTGCCAGCAGCTTGGGCTTCGGGACAGGGGCAGCTGAAAAACTGTTTTTT